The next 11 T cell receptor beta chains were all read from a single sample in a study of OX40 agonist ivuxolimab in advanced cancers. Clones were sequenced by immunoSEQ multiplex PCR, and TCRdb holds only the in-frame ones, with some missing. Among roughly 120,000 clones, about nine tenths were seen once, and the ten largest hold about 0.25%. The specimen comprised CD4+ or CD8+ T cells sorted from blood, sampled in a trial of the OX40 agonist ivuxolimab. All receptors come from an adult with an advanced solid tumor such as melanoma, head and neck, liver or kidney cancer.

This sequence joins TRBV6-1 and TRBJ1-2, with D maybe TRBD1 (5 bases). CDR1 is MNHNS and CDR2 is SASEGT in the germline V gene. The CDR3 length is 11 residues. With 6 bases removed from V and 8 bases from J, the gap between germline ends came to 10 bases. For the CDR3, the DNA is TGTGCCAGCAGCCAAGGGGTCGGCTACACCTTC. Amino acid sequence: CASSQGVGYTF.

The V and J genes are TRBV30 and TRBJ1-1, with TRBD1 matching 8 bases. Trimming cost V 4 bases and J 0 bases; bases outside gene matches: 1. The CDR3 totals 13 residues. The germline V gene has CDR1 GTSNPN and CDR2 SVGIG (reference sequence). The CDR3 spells CAWNRGLNTEAFF. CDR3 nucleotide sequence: TGTGCCTGGAACAGGGGGTTGAACACTGAAGCTTTCTTT.

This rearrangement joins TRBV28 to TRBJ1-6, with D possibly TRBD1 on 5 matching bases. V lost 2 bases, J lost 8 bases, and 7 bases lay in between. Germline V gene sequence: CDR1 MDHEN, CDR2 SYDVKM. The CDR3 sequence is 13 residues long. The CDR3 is CASSLTGHSPLHF. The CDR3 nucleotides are TGTGCCAGCAGTTTAACAGGACATTCACCCCTCCACTTT.

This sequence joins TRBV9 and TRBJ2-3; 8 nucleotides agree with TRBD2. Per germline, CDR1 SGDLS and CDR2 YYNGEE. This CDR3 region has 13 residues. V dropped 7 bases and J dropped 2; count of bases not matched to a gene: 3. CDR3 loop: CASGREATDTQYF. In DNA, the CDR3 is TGTGCCAGCGGGCGGGAGGCCACAGATACGCAGTATTTT. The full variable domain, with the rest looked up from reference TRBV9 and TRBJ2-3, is DSGVTQTPKHLITATGQRVTLRCSPRSGDLSVYWYQQSLDQGLQFLIQYYNGEERAKGNILERFSAQQFPDLHSELNLSSLELGDSALYFCASGREATDTQYFGPGTRLTVL.

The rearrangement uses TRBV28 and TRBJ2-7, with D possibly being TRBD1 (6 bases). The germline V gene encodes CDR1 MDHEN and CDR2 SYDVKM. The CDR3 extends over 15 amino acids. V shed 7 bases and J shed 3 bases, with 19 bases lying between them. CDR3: CASKSPHRDLYEQYF. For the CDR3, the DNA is TGTGCCAGCAAGTCACCGCACAGGGATCTCTACGAGCAGTACTTC.

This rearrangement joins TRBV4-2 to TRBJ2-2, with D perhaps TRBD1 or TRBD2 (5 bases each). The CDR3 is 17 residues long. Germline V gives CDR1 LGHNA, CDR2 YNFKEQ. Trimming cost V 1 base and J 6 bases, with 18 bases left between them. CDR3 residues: CASSQAYGFTGPGELFF. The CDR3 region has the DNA TGTGCCAGCAGCCAAGCTTATGGGTTCACGGGGCCCGGGGAGCTGTTTTTT.

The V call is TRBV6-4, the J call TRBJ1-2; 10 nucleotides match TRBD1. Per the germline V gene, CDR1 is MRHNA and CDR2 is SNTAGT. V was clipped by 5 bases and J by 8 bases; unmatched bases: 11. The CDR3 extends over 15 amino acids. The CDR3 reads CASSTTGTGEGGYTF. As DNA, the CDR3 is TGTGCCAGCAGTACGACCGGGACAGGGGAAGGAGGCTACACCTTC.

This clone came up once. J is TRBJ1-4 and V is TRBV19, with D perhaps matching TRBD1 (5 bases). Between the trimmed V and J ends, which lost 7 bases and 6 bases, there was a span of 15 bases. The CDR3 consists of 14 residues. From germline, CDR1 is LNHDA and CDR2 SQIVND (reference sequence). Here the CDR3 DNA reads TGTGCCAGTACCACTGGGACCGCTCATGAAAAACTGTTTTTT. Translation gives CASTTGTAHEKLFF.

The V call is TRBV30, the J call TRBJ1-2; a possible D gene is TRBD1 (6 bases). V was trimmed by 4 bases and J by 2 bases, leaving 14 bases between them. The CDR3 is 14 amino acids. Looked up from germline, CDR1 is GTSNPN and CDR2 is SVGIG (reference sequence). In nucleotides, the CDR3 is TGTGCCTGGAAGCCGGGACACATAAACTATGGCTACACCTTC. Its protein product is CAWKPGHINYGYTF.

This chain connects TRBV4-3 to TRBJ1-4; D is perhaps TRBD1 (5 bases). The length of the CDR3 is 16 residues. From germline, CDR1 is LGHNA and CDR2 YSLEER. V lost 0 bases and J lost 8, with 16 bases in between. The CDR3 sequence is CASSQDLAGLVEKLFF. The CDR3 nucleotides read TGCGCCAGCAGCCAAGATCTAGCGGGGCTGGTGGAAAAACTGTTTTTT.

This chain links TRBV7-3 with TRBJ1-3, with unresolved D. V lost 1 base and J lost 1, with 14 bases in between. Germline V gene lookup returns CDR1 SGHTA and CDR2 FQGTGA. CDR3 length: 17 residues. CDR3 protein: CASSLSAAQNSGNTIYF. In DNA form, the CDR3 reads TGTGCCAGCAGCTTAAGTGCGGCTCAGAATTCTGGAAACACCATATATTTT. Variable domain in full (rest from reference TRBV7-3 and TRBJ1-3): GAGVSQTPSNKVTEKGKYVELRCDPISGHTALYWYRQSLGQGPEFLIYFQGTGAADDSGLPNDRFFAVRPEGSVSTLKIQRTERGDSAVYLCASSLSAAQNSGNTIYFGEGSWLTVV.